This TCR beta chain was sequenced during a study of regulatory T cells in long-lasting Graves disease. Libraries of TCR beta came from iRepertoire HTBI primers plus Arm-PCR of CDR3 regions. A single record per CDR3 protein comes from TCRdb applying MiXCR to the multiplex PCR reads. Of 600,000 to 850,000 distinct CDR3 sequences listed, around 32% were seen once; the top ten hold around 42%. Time point specified: persistent/refractory GD, antithyroid drugs over 5 years with positive TRAb. Extracted PBMC RNA gave rise to the TCR library. This clonotype was picked up a small number of times. Its target is unknown. Study results and limitations: Newly diagnosed patients had higher TCR diversity than persistent Graves' patients did. Rather than thyroid tissue, only peripheral blood underwent study. Because few samples were included, accuracy may have been lower.

The V gene's germline CDR1 is SGHNT and CDR2 YENEEA. The V gene lost 0 bases and the J gene lost 0 bases, with 18 bases spanning the gap. This CDR3 spans 19 amino acids. This sequence was found in a female donor with Graves disease. The sequenced sample was peripheral blood mononuclear cells (PBMCs), obtained when the disease was refractory, from a patient treated with antithyroid drugs. The rearrangement links TRBV11-3 to TRBJ2-4; possibly TRBD1 or TRBD2 for D (6 bases each). The CDR3 DNA reads as TGTGCCAGCAGCTTAGAAGGGGGGCTGACCGAACTAGCCAAAAACATTCAGTACTTC. It yields the protein CASSLEGGLTELAKNIQYF.